The next 27 T cell receptor beta chains were all read from a single sample in a study of blood T cell repertoires in COVID-19. The method was immunoSEQ multiplex PCR; TCRdb's version includes in-frame clones alone and lacks a portion of them. The sample yields approximately 360,000 clones, over 75% seen once. The sample comprised PBMCs or T cells enriched from blood (not recorded which). The source of these receptors is a woman aged 25 to 39 with acute COVID-19.

The chain has TRBV15 and TRBJ1-2; 7 bases agree with TRBD1. CDR1 and CDR2 from the germline V gene are LNHNV and YYDKDF (reference sequence). The CDR3 has 15 amino acids. V shed 3 bases, J shed 0 bases, and the junction held 4 bases outside the gene matches. The CDR3 protein is CATSSLGQPNYGYTF. CDR3 bases: TGTGCCACCAGCAGTCTGGGACAGCCTAACTATGGCTACACCTTC.

The V and J genes are TRBV4-2 and TRBJ1-1; D is unresolved. Between the trimmed V and J ends, which lost 5 bases and 5 bases, there was a span of 12 bases. CDR3 size: 13 residues. From germline, CDR1 is LGHNA and CDR2 YNFKEQ. CDR3 residues: CASSAVSETEAFF. The CDR3 DNA sequence: TGTGCCAGCAGCGCCGTCAGCGAGACTGAAGCTTTCTTT.

The V call is TRBV7-8, the J call TRBJ1-4; 9 bases are a match to TRBD1. With V trimmed by 1 base and J by 6 bases, 6 bases remained unmatched. CDR1 is SGHVS, CDR2 FQNEAQ, per germline. The CDR3 loop spans 16 amino acids. The CDR3 DNA is TGTGCCAGCAGCTTAGAGCCAGGACAGGGGTATGAAAAACTGTTTTTT. Translating gives CASSLEPGQGYEKLFF.

This clone was seen a single time. The rearrangement uses TRBV5-6 and TRBJ1-2, with 10 bases identical to TRBD1. CDR3 length equals 14 residues. V trimming: 4 bases; J trimming: 6 bases; junction bases outside the gene matches: 6. Germline assignment: CDR1 SGHDT and CDR2 YYEEEE. The CDR3 DNA reads TGTGCCAGCAGCCACACCGGGACAGGGGATGGCTACACCTTC. Residues: CASSHTGTGDGYTF.

The chain employs TRBV4-1 and TRBJ1-1, with D maybe TRBD1 (5 bases). V was pared by 3 bases and J by 7 bases, with 12 bases between. The CDR3 length is 13 residues. The V gene's germline CDR1 is MGHRA and CDR2 YSYEKL. CDR3 sequence: CASSHEGVNEAFF. CDR3 sequence (DNA): TGCGCCAGCAGCCATGAAGGGGTGAATGAAGCTTTCTTT.

This clone showed up many times. The CDR3 loop reads CASTPRTGGLGSPLHF. The CDR3 DNA reads TGTGCCAGCACACCAAGGACAGGGGGATTGGGTTCACCCCTCCACTTT. The chain combines TRBV2 with TRBJ1-6; 10 positions agree with TRBD1. V shed 7 bases and J 9 bases; nucleotides not matched to a gene: 12. CDR3 size: 16 residues. The germline V gene has CDR1 SNHLY and CDR2 FYNNEI.

This rearrangement joins TRBV19 to TRBJ1-5; D unclear. Germline V gives CDR1 LNHDA, CDR2 SQIVND (reference sequence). Trimming took 0 bases from V and 4 from J, leaving 10 bases between them. CDR3 length: 15 amino acids. For the CDR3, the DNA is TGTGCCAGTAGTATAGAGTCGAGAATTAATCAGCCCCAGCATTTT. Amino acids: CASSIESRINQPQHF.

This clone was seen only a few times. This chain uses TRBV19 with TRBJ1-2; 7 bases map to TRBD1. Germline CDR1 LNHDA, CDR2 SQIVND (reference sequence). The CDR3 is made up of 16 amino acids. With 7 bases clipped from V and 4 bases from J, the junction kept 15 bases outside the gene matches. CDR3 DNA: TGTGCCAGTACCCTCAGGGGGGACGTCACCTTCTATGGCTACACCTTC. The encoded protein is CASTLRGDVTFYGYTF.

The chain recombines TRBV18 with TRBJ1-4; TRBD1 matches at 10 bases. CDR3 length: 15 amino acids. V dropped 1 base and J dropped 7; count of bases not matched to a gene: 3. The germline gives CDR1 KGHSH, CDR2 LQKENI. CDR3 loop: CASSPQGQGREKLFF. The CDR3 bases are TGTGCCAGCTCACCACAGGGACAGGGGCGTGAAAAACTGTTTTTT.

The chain couples TRBV21-1 to TRBJ1-5; the DNA was not used to check the table's D call, TRBD1. TRBV21-1 is a pseudogene segment. This CDR3 is 17 amino acids long. The CDR3 region is CASVAARAGLSNQPQHF. The CDR3 nucleotides are TGTGCCAGCGTTGCGGCACGGGCAGGGCTTAGCAATCAGCCCCAGCATTTT.

The chain links TRBV6-5 to TRBJ1-2; tentative D call: TRBD1 (5 bases). V was cut by 5 bases and J by 4 bases, with 17 bases left in between. Germline values: CDR1 MNHEY, CDR2 SVGAGI. This CDR3 has 15 amino acids. The CDR3 protein is CASSPAGSTTYGYTF. The CDR3 nucleotides are TGTGCCAGCAGTCCCGCAGGGTCAACCACCTATGGCTACACCTTC.

The chain employs TRBV14 and TRBJ2-7, with unresolved D. The CDR3 loop spans 12 amino acids. Germline CDR1 is SGHDN and CDR2 is FVKESK. With 3 bases removed from V and 3 bases from J, the gap between germline ends came to 6 bases. CDR3 amino acids: CASSHEHYEQYF. CDR3 DNA: TGTGCCAGCAGCCACGAACACTACGAGCAGTACTTC. The complete variable domain, with remaining parts taken from reference TRBV14 and TRBJ2-7, reads EAGVTQFPSHSVIEKGQTVTLRCDPISGHDNLYWYRRVMGKEIKFLLHFVKESKQDESGMPNNRFLAERTGGTYSTLKVQPAELEDSGVYFCASSHEHYEQYFGPGTRLTVT.

Details on this clone: Other DNA sequences within the sample encode an identical CDR3. This chain joins TRBV19 and TRBJ1-1; possibly TRBD1 for D (6 bases). Trimming left V 3 bases short and J 5 bases short, with 13 bases between. Germline-derived CDR1 and CDR2 are LNHDA and SQIVND (reference sequence). The CDR3 has 14 residues. The CDR3 reads CASSILGARTEAFF. CDR3 nucleotides: TGTGCCAGTAGTATTTTGGGGGCGAGGACTGAAGCTTTCTTT.

The genes are TRBV11-2 and TRBJ2-2; the D is unclear. The ends were cut back, 1 base at V and 5 bases at J, with 8 bases in the middle. Germline CDR1 is SGHAT and CDR2 is FQNNGV. The CDR3 consists of 14 residues. The CDR3 is CASSLVRVTGELFF. CDR3 coding DNA: TGTGCCAGCAGCTTAGTCCGGGTTACCGGGGAGCTGTTTTTT.

The chain carries TRBV10-2 and TRBJ1-1; a possible D gene is TRBD1 (5 bases). Between the trimmed V and J ends, which lost 7 bases and 1 base, there was a span of 10 bases. This CDR3 is built from 13 residues. Germline lookup yields CDR1 WSHSY and CDR2 SAAADI. The CDR3 here is CASKARENTEAFF. CDR3 nucleotide sequence: TGCGCCAGCAAAGCCAGGGAGAACACTGAAGCTTTCTTT.

The chain has TRBV29-1 and TRBJ2-6, with TRBD1 as a possible D gene (5 bases). Trimming stripped 2 bases from V and 0 bases from J, with 8 bases between. The germline V gene has CDR1 SQVTM and CDR2 ANQGSEA. The CDR3 consists of 15 residues. The DNA of the CDR3 is TGCAGCGTTGAACTCCAGGGCTCTGGGGCCAACGTCCTGACTTTC. Translated, it gives CSVELQGSGANVLTF.

The chain combines TRBV5-6 with TRBJ2-7, with D maybe TRBD1 (5 bases). V dropped 2 bases and J dropped 2 bases, with 14 bases sitting between them. Germline V lookup: CDR1 SGHDT, CDR2 YYEEEE. CDR3 size: 15 residues. This chain's CDR3 is CASSFSLGAPYEQYF. Written as DNA, the CDR3 is TGTGCCAGCAGCTTCTCCCTTGGGGCCCCCTACGAGCAGTACTTC.

The gene calls are TRBV2 and TRBJ1-5; D unclear. The V end lost 2 bases, the J end lost 1 base, and 9 bases lay between the germline ends. Per germline, CDR1 SNHLY and CDR2 FYNNEI. CDR3 length: 15 amino acids. The chain's CDR3 is CASSEIAGSNQPQHF. DNA for the CDR3: TGTGCCAGCAGTGAAATAGCTGGGAGCAATCAGCCCCAGCATTTT.

This clone has just a few counts. The rearrangement joins TRBV18 to TRBJ1-2; 12 bases align to TRBD1. This CDR3 spans 18 amino acids. The J segment lost 0 bases and the V segment lost 3 bases, leaving 8 bases of the junction unmatched. Germline values: CDR1 KGHSH, CDR2 LQKENI. CDR3 residues: CASSPQPGTGGSNYGYTF. The CDR3 bases are TGTGCCAGCTCACCGCAGCCTGGGACAGGGGGCTCTAACTATGGCTACACCTTC.

Here the CDR3 DNA reads TGCGCCAGCAGCTTGGGACAGCCGTTATCCGAGCAGTACTTC. Its protein product is CASSLGQPLSEQYF. J is TRBJ2-7 and V is TRBV5-1; tentative D call: TRBD1 (5 bases). V lost 0 bases and J 6 bases, leaving 13 bases between the germline ends. In germline, CDR1 is SGHRS, CDR2 YFSETQ. The CDR3 consists of 14 residues. The whole variable domain, filled in from reference TRBV5-1 and TRBJ2-7, reads KAGVTQTPRYLIKTRGQQVTLSCSPISGHRSVSWYQQTPGQGLQFLFEYFSETQRNKGNFPGRFSGRQFSNSRSEMNVSTLELGDSALYLCASSLGQPLSEQYFGPGTRLTVT.

The V and J genes are TRBV11-2 and TRBJ2-5; weak D call: TRBD1 (5 bases). V was cut by 1 base and J by 5 bases, with 14 bases left in between. Germline V gene lookup returns CDR1 SGHAT and CDR2 FQNNGV. CDR3 length equals 15 residues. For the CDR3, the DNA is TGTGCCAGCAGCTTAGTACCAGGGTTTCAGGAGACCCAGTACTTC. Residues: CASSLVPGFQETQYF.

This chain connects TRBV4-2 to TRBJ1-1; perhaps TRBD1 as D (6 bases). Trimming removed 4 bases at V and 4 bases at J, with 13 bases between. This CDR3 spans 14 amino acids. Germline-derived CDR1 and CDR2 are LGHNA and YNFKEQ. CDR3 nucleotides: TGTGCCAGCAGCCTGGGGGCTCGGGGCACTGAAGCTTTCTTT. Residues: CASSLGARGTEAFF.

V is TRBV5-6 and J is TRBJ2-2; D ambiguous. The CDR3 runs to 15 residues. CDR1 SGHDT and CDR2 YYEEEE come from the germline V gene. V lost 1 base and J 1 base, leaving 8 bases between the germline ends. The DNA of the CDR3 is TGTGCCAGCAGCTTGTATTATGTGAACACCGGGGAGCTGTTTTTT. Amino acid sequence: CASSLYYVNTGELFF.

This chain connects TRBV2 to TRBJ1-3; D may be TRBD1 (6 bases). The germline V gene has CDR1 SNHLY and CDR2 FYNNEI. Trimming cost V 8 bases and J 4 bases, with 15 bases left between them. This CDR3 has 14 amino acids. The CDR3 is CASLFGGQGNTIYF. CDR3 DNA: TGTGCCAGCCTGTTCGGGGGGCAGGGAAACACCATATATTTT.

CDR3 bases: TGTGCCAGCAGGGCTTATTTGCCGGGACAGGGGAATGAAAAACTGTTTTTT. It codes for CASRAYLPGQGNEKLFF. This rearrangement joins TRBV2 to TRBJ1-4; 10 bases fit TRBD1. Germline lookup yields CDR1 SNHLY and CDR2 FYNNEI. This CDR3 has 17 amino acids. With 6 bases clipped from V and 5 bases from J, the junction kept 12 bases outside the gene matches.

The V call is TRBV2, the J call TRBJ1-6; TRBD1 agrees at 9 bases. Germline V gene data show CDR1 as SNHLY and CDR2 as FYNNEI. This CDR3 contains 16 residues. The V and J ends lost 3 bases and 4 bases, in that order; junction bases with no gene match: 4. In nucleotides, the CDR3 is TGTGCCAGCAGTGAGGGACAGGGTTTATATAATTCACCCCTCCACTTT. Protein product: CASSEGQGLYNSPLHF.

This chain links TRBV30 with TRBJ1-1; 8 nucleotides match TRBD1. The germline CDR1 and CDR2 sequences are GTSNPN and SVGIG (reference sequence). With 0 bases clipped from V and 5 bases from J, the junction kept 8 bases outside the gene matches. The CDR3 is 15 residues long. As DNA, the CDR3 is TGTGCCTGGAGTGTTCCGGACAGGGCGCAGACTGAAGCTTTCTTT. Its translation is CAWSVPDRAQTEAFF.